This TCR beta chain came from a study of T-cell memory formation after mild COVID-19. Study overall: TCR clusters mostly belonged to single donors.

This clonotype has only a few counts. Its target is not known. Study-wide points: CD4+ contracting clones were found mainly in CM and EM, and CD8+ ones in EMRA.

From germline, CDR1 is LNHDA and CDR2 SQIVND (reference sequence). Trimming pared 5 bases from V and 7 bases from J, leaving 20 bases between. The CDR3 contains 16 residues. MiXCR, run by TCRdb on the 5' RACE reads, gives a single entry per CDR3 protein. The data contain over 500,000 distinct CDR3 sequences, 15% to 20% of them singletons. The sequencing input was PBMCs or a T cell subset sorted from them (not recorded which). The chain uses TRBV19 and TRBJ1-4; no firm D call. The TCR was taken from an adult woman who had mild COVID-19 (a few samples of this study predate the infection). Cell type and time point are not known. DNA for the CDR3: TGTGCCAGTAGTCTCCGACACGATCGGCCGCTTGAAAAACTGTTTTTT. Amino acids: CASSLRHDRPLEKLFF.